The T cell receptor beta chain described here comes from a study of blood T cells in healthy people across ages. Study-wide results and limits: When set beside aged donors, long-lived donors presented more naive CD4+ cells and higher diversity.

The CDR3 covers 12 residues. Germline V gene sequence: CDR1 WSHSY, CDR2 SAAADI. V lost 7 bases and J lost 4, with 10 bases in between. A sample-barcoded 5' primer and a J-beta primer mix were used in a second PCR of roughly 7 to 11 cycles. All samples gave at least 2.5 million CDR3-containing paired-end reads. TCRdb reanalysed the 5' RACE reads using MiXCR and keeps one entry per CDR3 protein. The table includes roughly 570,000 distinct CDR3 sequences, approximately 25% detected once. Each sample provided at least 6 micrograms of extracted total RNA. This clonotype was observed at least ten times. The antigen remains undetermined.

The J gene is TRBJ1-2, the V gene TRBV10-2, with D maybe TRBD1 (5 bases). Sequenced sample: blood. This TCR derives from a woman aged 70 to 79 in good health. CDR3 bases: TGCGCCAGCACTCAGGGTGGCTATGGCTACACCTTC. It translates to CASTQGGYGYTF.